This record covers a single T cell receptor (beta chain). This entry is derived from a study of T cell changes during pregnancy in multiple sclerosis. The method was immunoSEQ multiplex PCR; TCRdb's version includes in-frame clones alone and lacks a portion of them. The sample shows roughly 34,000 clones, around nine tenths of them seen only once. The V gene's germline CDR1 is MNHEY and CDR2 SMNVEV (reference sequence). V was clipped by 8 bases and J by 3 bases; unmatched bases: 9. The CDR3 is made up of 15 amino acids. This chain connects TRBV27 to TRBJ1-5, with 8 bases lining up with TRBD1. Sample: CD4+ T cells from peripheral blood mononuclear cells, taken in the second trimester of pregnancy. The receptor's source is a female donor in good health, enrolled as a control in a pregnancy study. The CDR3 coding sequence is TGTGCCAGCCGGATGCGACAGGGGACCAATCAGCCCCAGCATTTT. Its translation is CASRMRQGTNQPQHF.